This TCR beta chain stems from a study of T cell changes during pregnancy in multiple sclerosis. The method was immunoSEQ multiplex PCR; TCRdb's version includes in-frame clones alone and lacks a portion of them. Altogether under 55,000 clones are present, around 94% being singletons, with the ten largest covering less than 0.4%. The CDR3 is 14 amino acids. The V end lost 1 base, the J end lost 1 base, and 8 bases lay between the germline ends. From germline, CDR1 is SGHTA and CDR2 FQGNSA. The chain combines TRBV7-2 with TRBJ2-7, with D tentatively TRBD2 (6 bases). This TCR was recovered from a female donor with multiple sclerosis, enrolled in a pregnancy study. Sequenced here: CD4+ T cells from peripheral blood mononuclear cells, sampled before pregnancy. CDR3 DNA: TGTGCCAGCAGCTTAGGCGGGACTTCCTACGAGCAGTACTTC. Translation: CASSLGGTSYEQYF.